Reported below is one T cell receptor (beta chain). Its antigen is not identified. Produced via immunoSEQ multiplex PCR; TCRdb's table is partial and in-frame only. The table has 2 million to 2.5 million clones, roughly 91% seen once. The data were obtained in a study of shared clonotypes between healthy human individuals. Study results and limitations: Only blood samples were collected, and tissue repertoires likely differ.

From germline, CDR1 is SGHTA and CDR2 FQGNSA. The CDR3 runs 15 residues. The V and J ends lost 4 bases and 5 bases, in that order; junction bases with no gene match: 5. Terminally differentiated effector memory CD45RA+ cells were excluded from the naive CD8 cells, which were CD45RO-negative and positively selected for CCR7. All donors were Caucasian adults living in Nashville, Tennessee. The TCR originated in a young man in good health. Some clones in this sample may be carry-over from other donors' samples. Sequencing used naive CD8+ T cells from PBMCs. The chain links TRBV7-2 to TRBJ2-7, with 13 nucleotides matching TRBD2. CDR3 amino acids: CASSSRTSGSHEQYF. CDR3 in DNA: TGTGCCAGCAGCTCCCGGACTAGCGGGAGCCACGAGCAGTACTTC.